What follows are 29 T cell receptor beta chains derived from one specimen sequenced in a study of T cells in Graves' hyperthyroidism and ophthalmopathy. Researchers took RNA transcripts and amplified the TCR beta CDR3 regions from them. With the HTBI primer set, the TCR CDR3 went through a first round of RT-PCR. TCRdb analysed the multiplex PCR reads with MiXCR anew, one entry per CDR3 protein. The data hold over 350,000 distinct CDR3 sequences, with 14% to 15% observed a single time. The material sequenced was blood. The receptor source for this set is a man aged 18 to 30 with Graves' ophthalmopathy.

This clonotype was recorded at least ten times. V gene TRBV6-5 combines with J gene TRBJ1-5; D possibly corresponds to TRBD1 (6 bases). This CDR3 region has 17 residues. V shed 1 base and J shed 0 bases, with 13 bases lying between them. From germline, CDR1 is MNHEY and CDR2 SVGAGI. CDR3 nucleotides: TGTGCCAGCAGTTACTTAGGCAGGGGATATAGCAATCAGCCCCAGCATTTT. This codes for CASSYLGRGYSNQPQHF.

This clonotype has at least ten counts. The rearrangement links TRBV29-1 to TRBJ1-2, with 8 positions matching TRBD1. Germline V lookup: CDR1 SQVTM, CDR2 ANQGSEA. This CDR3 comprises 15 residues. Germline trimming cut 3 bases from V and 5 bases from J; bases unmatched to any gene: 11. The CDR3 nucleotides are TGCAGCGTTGAGGGGACAGGTCCCCTCGGGTATGGCTACACCTTC. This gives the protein CSVEGTGPLGYGYTF.

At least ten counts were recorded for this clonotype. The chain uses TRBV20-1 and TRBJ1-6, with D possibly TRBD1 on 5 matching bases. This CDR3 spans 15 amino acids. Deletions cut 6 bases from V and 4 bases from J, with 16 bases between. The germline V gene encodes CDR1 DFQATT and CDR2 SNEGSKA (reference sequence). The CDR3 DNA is TGCAGTGCCAGAATCGGGGCCTTATATAATTCACCCCTCCACTTT. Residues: CSARIGALYNSPLHF.

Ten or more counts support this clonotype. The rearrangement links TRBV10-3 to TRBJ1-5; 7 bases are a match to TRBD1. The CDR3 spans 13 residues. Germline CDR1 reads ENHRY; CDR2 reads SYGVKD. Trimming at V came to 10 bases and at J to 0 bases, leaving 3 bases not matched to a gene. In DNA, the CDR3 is TGTGCCACTGACAGGGATAGCAATCAGCCCCAGCATTTT. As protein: CATDRDSNQPQHF.

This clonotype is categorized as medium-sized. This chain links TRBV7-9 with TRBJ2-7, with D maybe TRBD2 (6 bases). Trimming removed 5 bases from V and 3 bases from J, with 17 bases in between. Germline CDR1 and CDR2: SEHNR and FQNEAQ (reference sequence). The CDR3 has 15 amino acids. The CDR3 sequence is CASSRATGLFYEQYF. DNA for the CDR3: TGTGCCAGCAGCCGGGCAACAGGACTATTCTACGAGCAGTACTTC.

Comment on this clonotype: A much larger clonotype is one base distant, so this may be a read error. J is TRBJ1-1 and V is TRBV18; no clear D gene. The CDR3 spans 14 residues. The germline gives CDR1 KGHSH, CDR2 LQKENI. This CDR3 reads CASSPPTRNTGAFF. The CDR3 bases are TGTGCCAGCTCACCTCCGACAAGGAACACTGGAGCTTTCTTT.

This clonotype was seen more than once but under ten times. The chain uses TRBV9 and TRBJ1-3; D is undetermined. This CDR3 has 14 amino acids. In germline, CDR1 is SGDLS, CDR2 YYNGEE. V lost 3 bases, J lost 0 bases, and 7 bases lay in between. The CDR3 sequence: CASSEEISGNTIYF. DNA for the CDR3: TGTGCCAGCAGCGAGGAGATCTCTGGAAACACCATATATTTT.

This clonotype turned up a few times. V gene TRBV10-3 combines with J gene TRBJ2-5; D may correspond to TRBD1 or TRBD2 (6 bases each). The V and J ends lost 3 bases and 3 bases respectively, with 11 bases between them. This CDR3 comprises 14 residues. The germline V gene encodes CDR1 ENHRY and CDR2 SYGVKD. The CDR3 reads CAISERGAEETQYF. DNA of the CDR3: TGTGCCATCAGTGAAAGGGGGGCCGAAGAGACCCAGTACTTC.

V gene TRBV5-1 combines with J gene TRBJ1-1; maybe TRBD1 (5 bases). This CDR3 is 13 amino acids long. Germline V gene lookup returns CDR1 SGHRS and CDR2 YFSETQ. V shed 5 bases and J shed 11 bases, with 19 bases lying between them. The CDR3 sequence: CASRRDSNNRAFF. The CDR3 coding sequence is TGCGCCAGCAGGCGGGACTCCAATAATAGGGCTTTCTTT.

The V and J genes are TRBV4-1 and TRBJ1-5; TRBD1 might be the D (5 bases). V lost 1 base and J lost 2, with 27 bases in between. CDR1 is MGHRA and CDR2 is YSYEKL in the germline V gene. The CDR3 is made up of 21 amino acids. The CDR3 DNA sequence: TGCGCCAGCAGCCAAGGATATAGCGGCAGGTTGGGGGTTTTTCGCAATCAGCCCCAGCATTTT. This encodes CASSQGYSGRLGVFRNQPQHF.

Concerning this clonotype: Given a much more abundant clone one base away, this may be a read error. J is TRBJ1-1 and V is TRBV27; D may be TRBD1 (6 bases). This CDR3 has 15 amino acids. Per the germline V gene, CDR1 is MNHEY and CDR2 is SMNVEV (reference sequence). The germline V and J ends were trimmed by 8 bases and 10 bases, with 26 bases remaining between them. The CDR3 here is CASGRTGSVFHGAFF. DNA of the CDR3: TGTGCCAGCGGACGAACAGGGTCGGTTTTTCATGGAGCTTTCTTT.

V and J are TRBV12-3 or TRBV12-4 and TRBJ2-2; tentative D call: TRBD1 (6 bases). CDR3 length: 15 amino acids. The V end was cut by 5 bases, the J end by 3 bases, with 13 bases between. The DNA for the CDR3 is TGTGCCAGCAGTGCCTGGGACACCTACACCGGGGAGCTGTTTTTT. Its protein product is CASSAWDTYTGELFF.

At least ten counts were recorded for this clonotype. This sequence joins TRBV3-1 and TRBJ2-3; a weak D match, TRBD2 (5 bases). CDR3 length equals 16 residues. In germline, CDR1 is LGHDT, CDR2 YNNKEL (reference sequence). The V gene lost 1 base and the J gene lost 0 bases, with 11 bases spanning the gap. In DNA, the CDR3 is TGTGCCAGCAGCCAAGTGAGGGTAGAGAGCACAGATACGCAGTATTTT. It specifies CASSQVRVESTDTQYF.

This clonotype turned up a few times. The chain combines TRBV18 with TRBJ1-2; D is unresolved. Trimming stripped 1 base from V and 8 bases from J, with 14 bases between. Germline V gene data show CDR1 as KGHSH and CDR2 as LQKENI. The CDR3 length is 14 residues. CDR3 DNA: TGTGCCAGCTCACCACAGGCGGATTCCCGAGGCTACACCTTC. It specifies CASSPQADSRGYTF.

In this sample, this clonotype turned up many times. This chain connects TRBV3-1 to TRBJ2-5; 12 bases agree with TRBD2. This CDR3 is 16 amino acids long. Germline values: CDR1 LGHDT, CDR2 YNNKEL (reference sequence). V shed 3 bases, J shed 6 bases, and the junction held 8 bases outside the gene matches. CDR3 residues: CASSHLGLAGGKTQYF. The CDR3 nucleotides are TGTGCCAGCAGCCACCTGGGACTAGCGGGTGGAAAGACCCAGTACTTC.

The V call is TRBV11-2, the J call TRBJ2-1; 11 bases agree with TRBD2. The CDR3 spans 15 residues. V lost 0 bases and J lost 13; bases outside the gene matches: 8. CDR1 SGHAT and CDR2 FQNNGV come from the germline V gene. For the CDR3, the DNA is TGTGCCAGCAGCTTAGATAAACTAGCGGGAGTTAACCAGTTCTTC. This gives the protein CASSLDKLAGVNQFF.

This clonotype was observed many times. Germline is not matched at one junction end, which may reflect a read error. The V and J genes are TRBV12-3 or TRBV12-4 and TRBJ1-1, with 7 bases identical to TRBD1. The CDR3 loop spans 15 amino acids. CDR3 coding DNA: TGTGCCAGCAGTTTAAGAAAGGTAGCAGGGGGTGAAGATTTCTTT. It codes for CASSLRKVAGGEDFF.

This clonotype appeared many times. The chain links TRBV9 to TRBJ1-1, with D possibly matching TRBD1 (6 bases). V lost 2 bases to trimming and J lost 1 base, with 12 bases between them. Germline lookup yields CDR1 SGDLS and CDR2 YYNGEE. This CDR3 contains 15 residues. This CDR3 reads CASSVGQQPNTEAFF. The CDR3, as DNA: TGTGCCAGCAGCGTCGGACAGCAGCCGAACACTGAAGCTTTCTTT.

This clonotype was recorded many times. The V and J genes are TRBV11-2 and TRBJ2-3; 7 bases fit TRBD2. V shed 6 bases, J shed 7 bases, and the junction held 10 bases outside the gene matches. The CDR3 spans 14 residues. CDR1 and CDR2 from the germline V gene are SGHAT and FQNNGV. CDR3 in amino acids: CASSTGLSFNTQYF. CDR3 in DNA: TGTGCCAGCAGTACGGGACTATCATTCAATACGCAGTATTTT.

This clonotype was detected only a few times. This CDR3 is CASSLGGDLNEKLFF. DNA for the CDR3: TGCGCCAGCAGCTTGGGGGGGGACCTAAATGAAAAACTGTTTTTT. The V gene is TRBV5-1, the J gene TRBJ1-4; TRBD1 might be the D (5 bases). CDR1 and CDR2 from the germline V gene are SGHRS and YFSETQ. This CDR3 is built from 15 residues. V was clipped by 0 bases and J by 5 bases, with 11 bases between them.

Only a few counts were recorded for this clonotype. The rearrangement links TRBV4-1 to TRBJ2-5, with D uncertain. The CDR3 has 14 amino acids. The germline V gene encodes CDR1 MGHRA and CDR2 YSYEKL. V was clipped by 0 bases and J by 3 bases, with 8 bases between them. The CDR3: CASSQESGKETQYF. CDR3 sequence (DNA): TGCGCCAGCAGCCAAGAATCTGGGAAAGAGACCCAGTACTTC.

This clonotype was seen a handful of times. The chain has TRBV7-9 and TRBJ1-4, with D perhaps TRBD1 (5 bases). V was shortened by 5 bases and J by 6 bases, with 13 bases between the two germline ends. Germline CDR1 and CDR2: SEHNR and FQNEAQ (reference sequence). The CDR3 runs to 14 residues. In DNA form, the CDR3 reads TGTGCCAGCAGCATCAAGGGGCCCTATGAAAAACTGTTTTTT. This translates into CASSIKGPYEKLFF. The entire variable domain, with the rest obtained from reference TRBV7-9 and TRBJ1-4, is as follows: DTGVSQNPRHKITKRGQNVTFRCDPISEHNRLYWYRQTLGQGPEFLTYFQNEAQLEKSRLLSDRFSAERPKGSFSTLEIQRTEQGDSAMYLCASSIKGPYEKLFFGSGTQLSVL.

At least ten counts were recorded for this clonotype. This CDR3 reads CASSGGLALYNEQFF. The CDR3 DNA reads TGTGCCAGCAGCGGGGGACTAGCGCTCTACAATGAGCAGTTCTTC. The gene calls are TRBV9 and TRBJ2-1; 10 bases align to TRBD2. CDR3 length: 15 residues. CDR1 SGDLS and CDR2 YYNGEE come from the germline V gene. After removal of 3 bases from V and 3 bases from J, the junction contained 3 bases not matched to a gene.

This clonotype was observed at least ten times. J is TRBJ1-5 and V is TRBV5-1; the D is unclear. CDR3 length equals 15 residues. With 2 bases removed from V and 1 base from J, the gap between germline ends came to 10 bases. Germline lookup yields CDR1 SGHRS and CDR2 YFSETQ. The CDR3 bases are TGCGCCAGCAGCTTCGGGGAGGCCAGCAATCAGCCCCAGCATTTT. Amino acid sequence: CASSFGEASNQPQHF.

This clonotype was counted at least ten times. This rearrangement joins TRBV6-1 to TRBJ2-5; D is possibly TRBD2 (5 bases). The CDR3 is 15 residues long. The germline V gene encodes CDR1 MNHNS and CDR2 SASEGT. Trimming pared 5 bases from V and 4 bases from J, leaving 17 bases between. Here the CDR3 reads CASSFRDRVGETQYF. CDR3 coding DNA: TGTGCCAGCAGTTTTCGGGATCGGGTCGGAGAGACCCAGTACTTC.

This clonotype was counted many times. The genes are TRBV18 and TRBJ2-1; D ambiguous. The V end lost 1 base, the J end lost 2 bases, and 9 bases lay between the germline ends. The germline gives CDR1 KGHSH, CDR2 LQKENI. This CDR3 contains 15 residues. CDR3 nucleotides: TGTGCCAGCTCACCACGGGGTGGCACCTACAATGAGCAGTTCTTC. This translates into CASSPRGGTYNEQFF.

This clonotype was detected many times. The CDR3 here is CASSQDRRTSVREQYF. The CDR3 DNA reads TGTGCCAGCAGCCAAGATCGGCGGACTAGCGTTCGGGAGCAGTACTTC. The V call is TRBV3-1, the J call TRBJ2-7, with TRBD2 matching over 9 bases. The CDR3 consists of 16 residues. Trimming took 0 bases from V and 7 from J; bases not matched to a gene: 10. The V gene's germline CDR1 is LGHDT and CDR2 YNNKEL (reference sequence).

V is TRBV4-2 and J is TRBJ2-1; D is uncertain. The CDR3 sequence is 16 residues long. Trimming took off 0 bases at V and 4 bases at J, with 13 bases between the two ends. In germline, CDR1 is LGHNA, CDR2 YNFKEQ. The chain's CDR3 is CASSQEKFPFYNEQFF. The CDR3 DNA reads TGTGCCAGCAGCCAAGAGAAGTTCCCCTTTTACAATGAGCAGTTCTTC.

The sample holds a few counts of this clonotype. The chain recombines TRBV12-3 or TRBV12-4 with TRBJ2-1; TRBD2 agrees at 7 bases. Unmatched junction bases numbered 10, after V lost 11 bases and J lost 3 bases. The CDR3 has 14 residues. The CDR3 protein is CASEGGSFYNEQFF. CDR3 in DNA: TGTGCCTCCGAGGGCGGGAGTTTCTACAATGAGCAGTTCTTC.